This T cell receptor beta chain is from a study of blood T cell repertoires in COVID-19. About the research overall: There were acute and convalescent COVID-19 samples, and they came from the United States, Italy and Spain. From T cells, B-cell-depleted T cells, or PBMCs came the material, which was cDNA or gDNA.

Profiling relied on immunoSEQ multiplex PCR, and the TCRdb table lists in-frame clones only, not all of them. Of nearly 400,000 clones detected, about 90% appear once; the ten largest clones hold 1.5% to 2%. What the recovered Cohort 3 donors had was two negative PCRs, clearance, or symptom resolution. V shed 6 bases and J shed 11 bases, with 31 bases lying between them. Per the germline V gene, CDR1 is SNHLY and CDR2 is FYNNEI. The CDR3 contains 17 residues. This TCR was sampled from a woman aged 25 to 39 who had recovered from COVID-19. The V and J genes are TRBV2 and TRBJ1-1; no clear D gene. Sequencing input: PBMCs or T cells enriched from blood (not recorded which). The CDR3 here is CASSLGSGFSGLIAAFF. CDR3 bases: TGTGCCAGCAGCCTCGGGTCTGGGTTTAGCGGTTTAATAGCGGCTTTCTTT.